This section outlines one T cell receptor (beta chain) sequence together with its context. These data originate in a study of blood T cell repertoires in COVID-19. In the study overall: Sites across the United States, Italy and Spain contributed samples from acute and convalescent COVID-19. PBMCs, B-cell-depleted T cells, or T cells were the source of the cDNA or gDNA that made up the material.

There are 15 residues in the CDR3. CDR1 LNHDA and CDR2 SQIVND come from the germline V gene (reference sequence). The V gene lost 3 bases and the J gene lost 0 bases, with 9 bases spanning the gap. Methods used by the authors: It was from reference gene primer amplification that nucleated cell counts were estimated. Assay used: immunoSEQ multiplex PCR; TCRdb lists only in-frame clones, some missing. The V and J calls and clone size come from that table; D and trimming were worked out from the DNA. The sample carries about 51,000 clones, roughly 80% recorded once. The TCR originated in a man aged 45-65 years with acute or convalescent COVID-19. The chain carries TRBV19 and TRBJ1-5; D gene ambiguous. Sequenced material: peripheral blood. The CDR3 region has the DNA TGTGCCAGTAGTATTGGGAGTAATAGCAATCAGCCCCAGCATTTT. Its protein is CASSIGSNSNQPQHF.